The 13 T cell receptor beta chains given below trace back to one sample, sequenced in a study of blood T cell repertoires in COVID-19. Here immunoSEQ multiplex PCR was the method, and the copy in TCRdb shows in-frame clones only, minus some. The data contain about 120,000 clones, around 81% of them seen just once; the ten biggest clones take up 8.5% to 12%. The sample was peripheral blood. These receptors came from a human donor in a cohort sampled during active COVID-19.

This clone was seen a few times. The chain carries TRBV20-1 and TRBJ2-7; D uncertain. Trimming took 7 bases from V and 2 from J, leaving 9 bases between them. The CDR3 consists of 11 residues. Germline V gene sequence: CDR1 DFQATT, CDR2 SNEGSKA (reference sequence). This chain's CDR3 is CSVKETYEQYF. CDR3 DNA sequence: TGCAGTGTTAAGGAGACCTACGAGCAGTACTTC.

The rearrangement uses TRBV5-5 and TRBJ1-1, with D possibly matching TRBD1 (6 bases). Germline-derived CDR1 and CDR2 are SGHKS and YYEKEE (reference sequence). With 4 bases removed from V and 5 bases from J, the gap between germline ends came to 15 bases. This CDR3 is built from 14 residues. The DNA for the CDR3 is TGTGCCAGCAGCCGTTCAGGGGTTGGGACTGAAGCTTTCTTT. Translating it yields CASSRSGVGTEAFF.

CDR3 DNA sequence: TGTGCCAGCAGTTTTAGGGGGACGGTCTACGAGCAGTACTTC. It translates to CASSFRGTVYEQYF. This chain uses TRBV28 with TRBJ2-7; D possibly corresponds to TRBD1 (6 bases). Between the trimmed V and J ends, which lost 3 bases and 3 bases, there was a span of 12 bases. CDR1 and CDR2 from the germline V gene are MDHEN and SYDVKM. This CDR3 is 14 amino acids long. Full variable domain (rest looked up from reference TRBV28 and TRBJ2-7): DVKVTQSSRYLVKRTGEKVFLECVQDMDHENMFWYRQDPGLGLRLIYFSYDVKMKEKGDIPEGYSVSREKKERFSLILESASTNQTSMYLCASSFRGTVYEQYFGPGTRLTVT.

The chain employs TRBV5-4 and TRBJ1-3; 7 bases agree with TRBD1. The CDR3 runs to 15 residues. Germline CDR1 reads SGHNT; CDR2 reads YYREEE (reference sequence). Trimming took 4 bases from V and 0 from J; bases not matched to a gene: 4. The CDR3 nucleotides read TGTGCCAGCAGCCTGGGACAGCGCTCTGGAAACACCATATATTTT. It specifies CASSLGQRSGNTIYF.

In its sample, this clone was seen once. The chain recombines TRBV5-1 with TRBJ2-7; no reliable D call. The CDR3 sequence is 12 residues long. Trimming removed 4 bases at V and 6 bases at J, with 11 bases between. Germline CDR1 reads SGHRS; CDR2 reads YFSETQ. The CDR3 sequence is CASSTRMGEQYF. The CDR3 nucleotides are TGCGCCAGCAGCACCAGGATGGGCGAGCAGTACTTC.

V and J are TRBV6-2 or TRBV6-3 and TRBJ2-7, with TRBD2 as a possible D gene (5 bases). The CDR3 loop spans 13 amino acids. Per germline, CDR1 MNHEY and CDR2 SVGEGT. Trimming left V 2 bases short and J 1 base short, with 6 bases between. This chain's CDR3 is CASSYDYSYEQYF. CDR3 bases: TGTGCCAGCAGTTACGACTATTCCTACGAGCAGTACTTC.

The V gene is TRBV5-6, the J gene TRBJ1-1; no clear D. Germline V gene data show CDR1 as SGHDT and CDR2 as YYEEEE. This CDR3 has 15 residues. Trimming left V 6 bases short and J 3 bases short, with 18 bases between. The CDR3 DNA is TGTGCCAGCACCCCGGCGGGAGGGTACGACACTGAAGCTTTCTTT. It encodes CASTPAGGYDTEAFF.

The rearrangement uses TRBV18 and TRBJ1-1; unclear D gene. This CDR3 spans 17 amino acids. Germline lookup yields CDR1 KGHSH and CDR2 LQKENI. Trimming removed 0 bases from V and 3 bases from J, with 17 bases in between. In DNA form, the CDR3 reads TGTGCCAGCTCACCACCTTCTCGGAGCCAGAGAGACACTGAAGCTTTCTTT. It specifies CASSPPSRSQRDTEAFF.

The chain uses TRBV5-1 and TRBJ1-1; 9 bases line up with TRBD1. The V gene end was trimmed by 4 bases and the J gene end by 4 bases; junction bases not matched to a gene: 5. CDR1 and CDR2 from the germline V gene are SGHRS and YFSETQ. This CDR3 is 14 amino acids long. The chain's CDR3 is CASSGTGTRTEAFF. CDR3 sequence (DNA): TGCGCCAGCAGCGGGACAGGGACCCGCACTGAAGCTTTCTTT.

The chain couples TRBV5-1 to TRBJ1-2, with no clear D. The V gene lost 0 bases and the J gene lost 8 bases, with 11 bases spanning the gap. Germline CDR1 reads SGHRS; CDR2 reads YFSETQ. The CDR3 runs 13 residues. This CDR3 reads CASSLDGAGGYTF. In DNA form, the CDR3 reads TGCGCCAGCAGCTTGGACGGAGCCGGGGGCTACACCTTC.

This chain uses TRBV5-4 with TRBJ1-6; 10 bases are a match to TRBD1. Germline V gene data show CDR1 as SGHNT and CDR2 as YYREEE (reference sequence). CDR3 size: 15 residues. The V segment lost 2 bases and the J segment 7 bases; nucleotides outside the gene matches: 3. The CDR3 protein is CASSFRDRGNSPLHF. As DNA, the CDR3 is TGTGCCAGCAGCTTCCGGGACAGGGGAAATTCACCCCTCCACTTT. Complete variable domain (other parts from reference TRBV5-4 and TRBJ1-6): ETGVTQSPTHLIKTRGQQVTLRCSSQSGHNTVSWYQQALGQGPQFIFQYYREEENGRGNFPPRFSGLQFPNYSSELNVNALELDDSALYLCASSFRDRGNSPLHFGNGTRLTVT.

J is TRBJ2-2 and V is TRBV6-6; the D is unclear. The CDR3 covers 16 residues. Germline CDR1 and CDR2: MNHNY and SVGAGI (reference sequence). V gave up 4 bases and J gave up 2 bases, with 14 bases separating them. The DNA for the CDR3 is TGTGCCAGCAGTTCCCCGACGAACAGTAACACCGGGGAGCTGTTTTTT. Its protein is CASSSPTNSNTGELFF.

This clone was observed a handful of times. This chain joins TRBV28 and TRBJ1-2; no reliable D call. Trimming stripped 7 bases from V and 6 bases from J, with 21 bases between. CDR3 length: 15 amino acids. Germline V gene lookup returns CDR1 MDHEN and CDR2 SYDVKM. Here the CDR3 reads CASMDSGSVTDGYTF. The CDR3 bases are TGTGCCAGCATGGATTCAGGTTCGGTTACAGATGGCTACACCTTC.